The 13 T cell receptor beta chains presented below share a single source sample, sequenced in a study of T cells expressing NK-cell markers (dated by TCRdb to 2020 to 2021). Library creation used 5' RACE. TCRdb shows the sequencer as Illumina HiSeq 2000. After TCRdb reprocessed the reads, each CDR3 protein sequence was kept as one row, without DNA. This sample's table contains roughly 160,000 distinct CDR3 sequences. The leading ten clones occupy approximately 18% of the sample. Sequenced: blood T cells: a sorted CD56 or NKG2C T cell subset, CD4+ or CD8+ T cells, or bulk PBMC T cells (not recorded which). All receptors come from a woman between 18 and 70 years old in good health.

The rearrangement links TRBV4-2 to TRBJ2-1; without DNA, the TCRdb call of TRBD1 cannot be checked. Germline V gene lookup returns CDR1 LGHNA and CDR2 YNFKEQ. The CDR3 totals 15 residues. This chain's CDR3 is CASSQQGARPNEQFF.

V is TRBV4-1 and J is TRBJ2-3. The germline V gene has CDR1 MGHRA and CDR2 YSYEKL. This CDR3 has 14 residues. CDR3 residues: CASSQIEFTDTQYF.

The chain recombines TRBV25-1 with TRBJ2-1; TCRdb picks TRBD1, but there is no DNA to check that call. CDR3 length: 16 amino acids. CDR1 MGHDK and CDR2 SYGVNS come from the germline V gene. CDR3 amino acids: CASSEYQGSGTNEQFF. The whole variable domain, remainder taken from reference TRBV25-1 and TRBJ2-1, is EADIYQTPRYLVIGTGKKITLECSQTMGHDKMYWYQQDPGMELHLIHYSYGVNSTEKGDLSSESTVSRIRTEHFPLTLESARPSHTSQYLCASSEYQGSGTNEQFFGPGTRLTVL.

This chain uses TRBV12-3 or TRBV12-4 with TRBJ2-2. This CDR3 contains 16 residues. The CDR3 loop reads CASSLVGGKNTGELFF.

V and J are TRBV18 and TRBJ1-3; with no DNA, the TCRdb D assignment of TRBD1 cannot be verified. Germline CDR1 reads KGHSH; CDR2 reads LQKENI. This CDR3 is built from 18 residues. CDR3 amino acids: CASSPLSDSDYSGNTIYF.

The chain has TRBV27 and TRBJ2-1; TCRdb designates TRBD2, a call that cannot be tested without DNA. This CDR3 has 17 amino acids. The germline CDR1 and CDR2 sequences are MNHEY and SMNVEV (reference sequence). CDR3 in amino acids: CASRIKNGLAVFNEQFF.

J is TRBJ1-6 and V is TRBV28; without DNA, the TCRdb call of TRBD1 cannot be checked. This CDR3 spans 15 amino acids. Germline V gene data show CDR1 as MDHEN and CDR2 as SYDVKM. The CDR3 here is CASRILTGENSPLHF.

In terms of frequency, this clonotype is medium-sized (0.01 to 0.1%). The chain recombines TRBV5-1 with TRBJ2-3; the TCRdb D gene call, TRBD1, has no DNA to confirm it. Germline V gene sequence: CDR1 SGHRS, CDR2 YFSETQ. The CDR3 runs 16 residues. The CDR3 region is CASSLGGQGYTDTQYF. Full variable domain (outside the CDR3, taken from reference TRBV5-1 and TRBJ2-3): KAGVTQTPRYLIKTRGQQVTLSCSPISGHRSVSWYQQTPGQGLQFLFEYFSETQRNKGNFPGRFSGRQFSNSRSEMNVSTLELGDSALYLCASSLGGQGYTDTQYFGPGTRLTVL.

The gene calls are TRBV6-4 and TRBJ1-2. This CDR3 region has 12 residues. The germline V gene has CDR1 MRHNA and CDR2 SNTAGT. CDR3 region: CASSEGTRGYTF.

This chain links TRBV10-3 with TRBJ2-1; the D call of TRBD2 rests on TCRdb alone, since no DNA is present to check it. The CDR3 runs to 12 residues. The germline V gene encodes CDR1 ENHRY and CDR2 SYGVKD. CDR3 amino acids: CAKPPRRGKQFF.

The chain is built from TRBV5-6 and TRBJ1-1; checking the TCRdb D call of TRBD1 is not possible without DNA. Germline-derived CDR1 and CDR2 are SGHDT and YYEEEE. The CDR3 extends over 12 amino acids. This CDR3 is CASSRTGDEAFF. Drawing the rest from reference TRBV5-6 and TRBJ1-1, the complete variable domain is DAGVTQSPTHLIKTRGQQVTLRCSPKSGHDTVSWYQQALGQGPQFIFQYYEEEERQRGNFPDRFSGHQFPNYSSELNVNALLLGDSALYLCASSRTGDEAFFGQGTRLTVV.

V usage is TRBV7-9 and J usage is TRBJ1-1; TCRdb gives TRBD1 as the D gene, but with no DNA this cannot be confirmed. CDR1 and CDR2 (germline): SEHNR, FQNEAQ (reference sequence). The CDR3 loop spans 15 amino acids. The CDR3: CASSRRRGWGTEAFF.

The chain links TRBV5-5 to TRBJ2-5. CDR3 size: 15 residues. Germline V gives CDR1 SGHKS, CDR2 YYEKEE (reference sequence). This CDR3 reads CASSLAGNRQETQYF.